This TCR beta chain was obtained from a study of T cell changes during pregnancy in multiple sclerosis. This table comes from immunoSEQ multiplex PCR, and its TCRdb copy is limited to in-frame clones, with some not included. The sample shows fewer than 110,000 clones, about 91% of them seen only once. There are 16 residues in the CDR3. The ends lost 0 bases at V and 3 bases at J; junction bases unmatched: 7. From germline, CDR1 is SGDLS and CDR2 YYNGEE. The sample consisted of peripheral blood, taken in the second trimester of pregnancy. This clonotype was sampled from a female donor with multiple sclerosis, enrolled in a pregnancy study. V gene TRBV9 combines with J gene TRBJ2-5, with 8 bases identical to TRBD2. The CDR3 loop is CASSVGEREREETQYF. CDR3 sequence (DNA): TGTGCCAGCAGCGTAGGGGAGCGGGAGCGGGAAGAGACCCAGTACTTC.